This T cell receptor beta chain was retrieved from a study of neurological immune-mediated disorders (dated by TCRdb to the late 2010s). Turning to the overall study: Among the approximately 34 multiple sclerosis patients, relapsing-remitting MS was present in some 31 and secondary progressive MS was present in 3. Peripheral blood TCR-beta repertoires from HTLV-I-associated myelopathy (HAM/TSP) patients, multiple sclerosis patients and healthy controls were compared by UMI-based sequencing. Longitudinal samples, technical triplicates and paired sorted CD4+ and CD8+ T-cell subsets, alongside PBMC samples, were included among the approximately 98 TCR-beta libraries. The cohort comprised some 71 subjects: roughly 15 HAM/TSP patients, 35 or so multiple sclerosis patients and approximately 20 healthy controls.

Findings and caveats that apply to the study as a whole: No identical CDR3 amino acid sequences were found to be shared among expanded clones across subjects, suggesting that TCR-beta repertoires were private in all groups. Repertoires from 18 of 34 MS patients were grouped by phylogenetic analysis into a cluster of related CDR3 sequences, suggesting a possible repertoire-level signature. TCR clonal expansion was highest in HAM/TSP patients and lowest in MS patients, with MS patients falling below even healthy controls. No association of the MS cluster with clinical or MRI features was observed, and the need for larger cohorts was stated by the authors.

This clonotype was seen many times. The antigen it recognizes is unknown. No base quality values were provided; no much bigger clone lies one nucleotide off. cDNA synthesis used template-switch 5'RACE with a primer carrying a 10-nucleotide random unique molecular identifier tagging each TCR transcript. Every sequencing run covered 15-18 subjects and yielded more than 160 million TCR-beta sequences. Total RNA was extracted with the RNeasy kit. The KAPA Real-time Library Amplification kit was used to amplify TCR-beta VDJ regions with primers targeting the TCR constant region and the 5'RACE anchor. A first PCR added sample indexes and Illumina adaptors, and a second PCR then raised library yield. The roughly 650 bp TCR product was size-selected on a 2% E-gel SizeSelection system after Ampure bead purification. Before pooling, library quality was checked on a Bioanalyzer, concentration was measured with Qubit, and libraries were quantified with the Kapa Library Quantification kit. An Illumina HiSeq 2500 sequenced the libraries paired-end 2 x 150 bp. To increase sequence diversity, roughly 24-32% phiX was spiked into each library pool. In the source study's methods: Quality-filtered reads were processed with the UMI-based MiGEC pipeline, and over 75% of raw TCR sequences were removed by the MiGEC pipeline during error correction. IMGT germline references were used for alignment of VDJ genes, and clonotypes were defined by a unique CDR3 amino acid sequence together with V-J genes. Clonal expansion, Shannon diversity and CDR3 relatedness (CalcPairwiseDistances, ClusterSamples) were evaluated with VDJtools, and phylogenetic trees were built with CLCbio workbench. Clones with at least 8 unique UMIs were defined as expanded, with this threshold being based on coefficient-of-variation modelling across technical triplicates. The public reads were run again by TCRdb, first through fastp at Q25 and then through MiXCR, and only productive beta chains were kept. Merged by CDR3 protein, the rows form single entries marked with the most common genes and DNA. What appears here as the V and J calls and clone size reflects TCRdb's work, not the paper's. The sample table records about 82,000 distinct CDR3 sequences; 2.5% to 3% of these occur just once. The top ten clonotypes cover around 1.1% of the sample.

CDR1 and CDR2 were assigned from the germline V gene as SGHRS and YFSETQ. The germline V and J ends show losses of 5 bases and 1 base respectively, and no gene match explains 13 bases of the junction. From the cysteine through the phenylalanine, the CDR3 covers 18 amino acids. The only DNA kept is the CDR3, 54 bases in frame from the first base. Libraries from unsorted PBMCs were made from 2 million PBMCs kept in RNAlater at -80 degrees C until RNA extraction. Multiple sclerosis patients were enrolled in a US clinical protocol evaluating disease progression by magnetic resonance imaging. Peripheral blood was subjected to Ficoll-Hypaque density gradient centrifugation to isolate PBMCs, which were then cryopreserved in liquid nitrogen.

Sequencing was carried out using PBMCs. This receptor was identified in a woman between 25 and 40 years old with multiple sclerosis. The chain is encoded by TRBV5-1 joined to TRBJ2-7; TRBD2 aligns with 12 central bases. The base sequence is TGCGCCAGCAGTCCGGGACTAGCGGGTTTTCCCGGTTCCTACGAGCAGTACTTC. Its product reads: CASSPGLAGFPGSYEQYF.